This entry concerns a single TCR beta chain. What antigen it recognizes has not been identified. Base-call qualities are not available, and no considerably larger clone is one nucleotide away. Donors were a few dozen systemically healthy Caucasian individuals from Russia aged roughly 6 to 95 years. Approximately 9 milliliters of peripheral blood were collected from each donor into EDTA-treated Vacutainer tubes. Ficoll-Paque density-gradient centrifugation was used to isolate PBMCs, with at least 7 million obtained per sample. Total RNA, at least 6 micrograms per sample, was extracted from PBMCs with Trizol reagent. Naive CD45RAhigh/CD27high T cell percentages were measured by flow cytometry on a PBMC aliquot from every donor. The source of the sample is a study of blood T cells in healthy people across ages (dated by TCRdb to between 2014 and 2016). For context, the study as a whole: In model experiments, template switching captured roughly one uniquely barcoded TCR beta cDNA molecule for every two T cells. The study measured age-related changes in TCR beta repertoire diversity using deep sequencing normalized with unique cDNA molecular identifiers. The donors were split into four age groups: young (average 16 years), middle-aged (nearly 40), aged (around 67) and long-lived (roughly 80). To avoid experimental bias, donors of different ages were randomly spread across the sequencing lanes. The study analyzed two additional independent replicas of 1 million unique cDNA reads from the same blood draw for two donors, one aged 18 to 29 and one aged 80 or older.

CDR1 and CDR2 were assigned from the germline V gene as SGHVS and FNYEAQ. Trimming takes 4 bases off V and 1 base off J; junction bases not matched to a gene: 4. Spanning cysteine to phenylalanine, the CDR3 consists of 15 amino acids. Only the CDR3 portion is preserved as DNA: 45 bases, with reading frame beginning at the first base. On the study overall, not on this receptor specifically: Compared with the aged group, the long-lived group had more naive CD4+ T cells, fewer expanded clones and increased TCR diversity, suggesting age selection. Because donor CMV infection status was unknown, age-related changes in expanded clonotypes were potentially confounded. As age increased, observed TCR beta diversity per million T cells dropped in a roughly linear way, and a significant reduction was already evident by age 40. Because profiling used bulk unsorted PBMCs, naive and antigen-experienced compartments could not be compared conclusively. Estimates of total diversity from one million sequenced T cells were regarded as lower bounds and underestimates. A strong correlation was found between observed TCR beta diversity and the percentage of naive T cells measured by flow cytometry.

Libraries were prepared through 5' RACE. Sequencing was performed on an Illumina HiSeq 2500. A second roughly 6 to 12 cycle PCR used a sample-barcoded 5' primer and a J-beta primer mix. A template-switch 5' adaptor carrying 12 random nucleotides introduced a unique molecular identifier onto each TCR beta cDNA molecule. At least 2.5 million CDR3-containing paired-end reads were obtained from each sample. The Mint cDNA synthesis kit, primed by a TRBC-specific oligonucleotide, was used to synthesize first-strand cDNA from all RNA. Following uracil-DNA glycosylase treatment, a first 18-cycle PCR with universal primers M1SS and BC2_uni_R was performed on all cDNA. As for the authors' bioinformatics: Normalization of each sample was performed by random selection of 1 million high-quality reads, each carrying a distinct molecular identifier. Reads sharing molecular identifiers were discarded rather than binned into consensus sequences. MiTCR, with a Q25 quality threshold and the strictest error-elimination algorithm, was used for CDR3 identification, clonotype clustering and error correction. A nonparametric unseen species model with Euler transformation was used to estimate a lower bound on total TCR beta diversity. TCRdb handled the public reads itself, with Q25 trimming in fastp and clone calling in MiXCR, and kept productive beta chains. Every entry covers one CDR3 protein and lists the most common genes and DNA from its rows. These V and J calls derive from TCRdb rather than the authors' analysis. The sample data list about 640,000 distinct CDR3 sequences, and 45% to 65% of these were observed just once. Of the sample, more than 35% is held by the ten largest clones.

The sequence came from a man between 60 and 75 years old in good health. Sequencing was carried out using blood. The sequence joins TRBV7-6 to TRBJ1-1; 9 bases in the middle match TRBD1. The CDR3 reads CASSSATGGNTEAFF. Read as DNA, the sequence is TGTGCCAGCAGCTCTGCGACAGGGGGGAACACTGAAGCTTTCTTT.